What follows are 4 T cell receptor beta chains derived from one specimen sequenced in a study of blood T cell repertoires in COVID-19. Method: immunoSEQ multiplex PCR; TCRdb's copy keeps in-frame clones and lacks some. The sample yields about 80,000 clones, around 89% seen once. Sequences were obtained from peripheral blood. Every receptor here comes from a woman aged 80 or older with acute or convalescent COVID-19.

The chain uses TRBV14 and TRBJ2-1, with no clear D. The CDR3 is made up of 15 amino acids. Germline V gene lookup returns CDR1 SGHDN and CDR2 FVKESK. V lost 0 bases and J 4 bases, leaving 10 bases between the germline ends. The CDR3: CASSQEAARYNEQFF. The CDR3 DNA is TGTGCCAGCAGCCAAGAAGCTGCAAGATACAATGAGCAGTTCTTC.

This chain joins TRBV6-5 and TRBJ2-7; 11 bases map to TRBD2. Germline V CDR1 and CDR2: MNHEY, SVGAGI. V gave up 6 bases and J gave up 3 bases; unmatched junction bases: 4. CDR3 length: 14 residues. The CDR3 loop reads CASRLAGGLYEQYF. The CDR3 region has the DNA TGTGCCAGCAGATTAGCGGGGGGGCTCTACGAGCAGTACTTC.

The rearrangement links TRBV2 to TRBJ2-5, with 10 positions matching TRBD1. CDR3 length equals 13 residues. Germline V lookup: CDR1 SNHLY, CDR2 FYNNEI. The junction had 7 bases not matched to a gene; V was cut back by 6 bases and J by 9 bases. This CDR3 is CASRGQGSGAQYF. The DNA for the CDR3 is TGTGCCAGCAGGGGACAGGGGAGCGGGGCCCAGTACTTC.

The chain couples TRBV9 to TRBJ2-3; 7 positions match TRBD2. Trimming removed 1 base from V and 4 bases from J; junction bases left unmatched: 3. The CDR3 runs to 14 residues. The V gene's germline CDR1 is SGDLS and CDR2 YYNGEE. This chain's CDR3 is CASSVTSAPDTQYF. Here the CDR3 DNA reads TGTGCCAGCAGCGTAACTAGCGCCCCAGATACGCAGTATTTT.